Listed below are T cell receptor beta chains from one sample, sequenced in a study of siplizumab effects on memory and regulatory T cells. The protocol was immunoSEQ multiplex PCR, while the TCRdb copy is restricted to in-frame clones and leaves out a portion. The sample has around 45,000 clones, 87% seen once. Specimen: naive CD8+ T cells sorted from blood. All receptors come from a human donor in good health. The CDR3 runs from the conserved cysteine through the conserved F or W. The order of the fields is CDR3 DNA, CDR3 protein, clone size, D gene, J gene, V gene. The D gene is left open where the match is weak. The size of a clone is reported for some rows only, either as once, few or many, or as a class for expanded clones.

DNA: TGCGCCAGCAGCTTCGTGCCCACAGATACGCAGTATTTT
CDR3: CASSFVPTDTQYF
size: once
D: .
J: TRBJ2-3
V: TRBV4-1

DNA: TGTGCCAGCAGTGAAGGACAGGGAAAGACTGAAGCTTTCTTT
CDR3: CASSEGQGKTEAFF
size: .
D: TRBD1
J: TRBJ1-1
V: TRBV6-1

DNA: TGTGCCAGCAGTTTAGTGGGTGGAGGGACTGAAGCTTTCTTT
CDR3: CASSLVGGGTEAFF
size: once
D: .
J: TRBJ1-1
V: TRBV27

DNA: TGTGCCAGCAGCCAACGGGACTATACTAGCACAGATACGCAGTATTTT
CDR3: CASSQRDYTSTDTQYF
size: .
D: TRBD2
J: TRBJ2-3
V: TRBV4-2

DNA: TGTGCCAGCAGCTCTGGGACAGGGGGTTGGGAGACCCAGTACTTC
CDR3: CASSSGTGGWETQYF
size: .
D: TRBD1
J: TRBJ2-5
V: TRBV7-6

DNA: TGTGCCACCAGCCCCCCTCGCGAGACTAGCACAGATACGCAGTATTTT
CDR3: CATSPPRETSTDTQYF
size: .
D: .
J: TRBJ2-3
V: TRBV15

DNA: TGTGCCAGCGGGGGGACTACCGTCCAAAATGAGCAGTTCTTC
CDR3: CASGGTTVQNEQFF
size: .
D: TRBD2
J: TRBJ2-1
V: TRBV2

DNA: TGCGCCAGCAGCTGGTACCCCGACAGGGTTGCTAACTATGGCTACACCTTC
CDR3: CASSWYPDRVANYGYTF
size: .
D: TRBD1
J: TRBJ1-2
V: TRBV5-1

DNA: TGCGCCAGCTGTTACCGAGCGGGAGGGATGAACTACGAGCAGTACTTC
CDR3: CASCYRAGGMNYEQYF
size: .
D: TRBD2
J: TRBJ2-7
V: TRBV4-1

DNA: TGTGCCAGTAGTATTTTCGGCTCTGGAAACACCATATATTTT
CDR3: CASSIFGSGNTIYF
size: .
D: .
J: TRBJ1-3
V: TRBV19

DNA: TGTGCCAGCAGCTTACCGGCTAACTCCTACGAGCAGTACTTC
CDR3: CASSLPANSYEQYF
size: .
D: .
J: TRBJ2-7
V: TRBV7-8

DNA: TGCGCCAGCAGCCACATGACAGGAGATGGCTACACCTTC
CDR3: CASSHMTGDGYTF
size: .
D: .
J: TRBJ1-2
V: TRBV4-1

DNA: TGTGCCAGCAGCTTGAGACTAGCGGGCCCAGACGAGCAGTACTTC
CDR3: CASSLRLAGPDEQYF
size: .
D: TRBD2
J: TRBJ2-7
V: TRBV5-5

DNA: TGCGCCAGCAGTGCAGGGCTGGCGAACACTGAAGCTTTCTTT
CDR3: CASSAGLANTEAFF
size: .
D: .
J: TRBJ1-1
V: TRBV23-1

DNA: TGTGCCAGCAGTTACAGAGGGGAGGGCGATGAGCAGTTCTTC
CDR3: CASSYRGEGDEQFF
size: .
D: TRBD2
J: TRBJ2-1
V: TRBV6-5

DNA: TGTGCCAGCATCCTCGACAGGGGTGTCGGGGAGCTGTTTTTT
CDR3: CASILDRGVGELFF
size: .
D: TRBD1
J: TRBJ2-2
V: TRBV7-6

DNA: TGTGCCAGTAGTGTAGGGACAGGGGTTGGAAACACCATATATTTT
CDR3: CASSVGTGVGNTIYF
size: few
D: TRBD1
J: TRBJ1-3
V: TRBV19

DNA: TGTGCCAGCAGCTCAGACACAGGAGACACTGAAGCTTTCTTT
CDR3: CASSSDTGDTEAFF
size: .
D: .
J: TRBJ1-1
V: TRBV7-3

DNA: TGTGCCAGCAGCTTTAGCCCCGGACAGGCCGACGAGCAGTACTTC
CDR3: CASSFSPGQADEQYF
size: .
D: TRBD1
J: TRBJ2-7
V: TRBV11-2

DNA: TGCGCCAGCAGCCAAGGTCTCGGGGGATATAGCAATCAGCCCCAGCATTTT
CDR3: CASSQGLGGYSNQPQHF
size: .
D: .
J: TRBJ1-5
V: TRBV4-1

DNA: TGTGCCAGCAGCTCGCAAGAGACTAGCGGGAGTTGGGGCACAGATACGCAGTATTTT
CDR3: CASSSQETSGSWGTDTQYF
size: .
D: TRBD2
J: TRBJ2-3
V: TRBV7-8

DNA: TGCGCCAGCAGCTCGATAAAGGGACAGGGAGGGGGCACTGAAGCTTTCTTT
CDR3: CASSSIKGQGGGTEAFF
size: .
D: TRBD1
J: TRBJ1-1
V: TRBV4-1